The T cell receptor (beta chain) under discussion was sequenced for a study of human T cells and chemical hapten exposure. Study overall: Diphenylcyclopropenone was administered weekly to the scalp of patients throughout the approximately 25-week study.

Time point here: patch test 3, about 24 weeks after DPC sensitization. The treatment was: therapeutic diphenylcyclopropenone sensitization with weekly scalp DPC. TCRdb processed the RACE reads anew with MiXCR; each CDR3 protein has one entry. The sample includes under 200,000 distinct CDR3 sequences, roughly 25% of them seen just once. CDR1 is PRHDT, CDR2 FYEKMQ, per germline (reference sequence). The germline V and J ends were trimmed by 3 bases and 2 bases, with 11 bases remaining between them. The CDR3 loop spans 14 amino acids. This receptor was identified in a woman in her late teens or twenties with alopecia areata. Some clones in this sample may be carry-over from other donors' samples. The genes are TRBV13 and TRBJ2-7; a possible D gene is TRBD2 (5 bases). Material: whole blood, obtained in connection with sensitization to the hapten diphenylcyclopropenone (DPC). Here the CDR3 reads CASSFGRGTYEQYF. The CDR3 bases are TGTGCCAGCAGCTTTGGACGGGGAACCTACGAGCAGTACTTC.